This T cell receptor (beta chain) stems from a study of cytomegalovirus exposure and HLA in healthy donors. Germline V gives CDR1 MNHEY, CDR2 SMNVEV (reference sequence). The V and J ends lost 6 bases and 7 bases, in that order; junction bases with no gene match: 9. The CDR3 is 14 residues long. PCR employed 60 Vbeta and 13 Jbeta primers. This table comes from immunoSEQ multiplex PCR, and its TCRdb copy is limited to in-frame clones, with some not included. The sample contains some 160,000 clones, about 72% of which appear only once. Input material: PBMCs. The chain couples TRBV27 to TRBJ2-1; TRBD2 aligns across 7 bases. This receptor was obtained from a male donor in good health and CMV-seronegative. The CDR3 loop reads CASREVAGWNEQFF. DNA for the CDR3: TGTGCCAGCAGGGAGGTAGCGGGTTGGAATGAGCAGTTCTTC.